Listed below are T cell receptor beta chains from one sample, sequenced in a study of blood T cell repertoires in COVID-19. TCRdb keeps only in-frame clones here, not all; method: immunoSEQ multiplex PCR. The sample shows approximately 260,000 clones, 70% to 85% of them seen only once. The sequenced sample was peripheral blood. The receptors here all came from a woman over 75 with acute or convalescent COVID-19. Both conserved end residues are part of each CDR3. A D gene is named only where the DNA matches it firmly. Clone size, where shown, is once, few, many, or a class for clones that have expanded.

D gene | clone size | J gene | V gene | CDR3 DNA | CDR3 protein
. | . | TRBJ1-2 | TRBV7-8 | TGTGCCAGCAGCCCCGACCCGGGAGGCTACACCTTC | CASSPDPGGYTF
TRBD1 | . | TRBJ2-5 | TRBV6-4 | TGTGCCAGCAGTGGTAGAGGACAGGGGGCGGAAGAGACCCAGTACTTC | CASSGRGQGAEETQYF
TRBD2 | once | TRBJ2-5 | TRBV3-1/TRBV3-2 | TGTGCCAGCAGCCAAGGGACTAGGGAGACCCAGTACTTC | CASSQGTRETQYF
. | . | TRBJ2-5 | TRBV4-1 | TGCGCCAGCAGCCAGAGACAGAACCAAGAGACCCAGTACTTC | CASSQRQNQETQYF
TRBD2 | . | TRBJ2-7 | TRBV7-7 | TGTGCTAGCAGCCCGGGGGGGGTTTCCTACGAGCAGTACTTC | CASSPGGVSYEQYF
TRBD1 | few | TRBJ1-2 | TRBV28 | TGTGCCAGCAGTTCCTACAGGGGGCTGGGTGGCTACACCTTC | CASSSYRGLGGYTF
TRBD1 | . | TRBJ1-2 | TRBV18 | TGTGCCAGCTCACCCCGGGACAGGGAGGGCGATGGCTACACCTTC | CASSPRDREGDGYTF
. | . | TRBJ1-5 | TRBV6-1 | TGTGCCAGCAGTGCGACGGGGGGGGGTTTGGGCAGCCGGGGTCAGCCCCAGCATTTT | CASSATGGGLGSRGQPQHF
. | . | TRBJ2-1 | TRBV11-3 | TGTGCCAGCAGCTTATCCCGGGCGGGGAATGAGCAGTTCTTC | CASSLSRAGNEQFF
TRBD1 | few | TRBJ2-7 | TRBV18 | TGTGCCAGCTCACCAGGGACAGGGGCTTACTACGAGCAGTACTTC | CASSPGTGAYYEQYF
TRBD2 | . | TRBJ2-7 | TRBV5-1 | TGCGCCAGCAGCTTCACTAGCGGGGGTATTTACTACGAGCAGTACTTC | CASSFTSGGIYYEQYF
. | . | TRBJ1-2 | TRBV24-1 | TGTGCCACCAGGGACAGCTCAGGTGGCTACACCTTC | CATRDSSGGYTF
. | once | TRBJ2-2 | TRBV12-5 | TGTGCTAGTGGTTTGGTACAAGGAGGGATCGGGGGCGGGGAGCTGTTTTTT | CASGLVQGGIGGGELFF
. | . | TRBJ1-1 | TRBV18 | TGTGCCAGCTCACCCCGGGAGAACACTGAAGCTTTCTTT | CASSPRENTEAFF
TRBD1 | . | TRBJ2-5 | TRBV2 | TGTGCCAGCAGTGAATCCAGGGGACAGGAGACCCAGTACTTC | CASSESRGQETQYF
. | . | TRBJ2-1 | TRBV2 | TGTGCCAGCAGTGAAACCGGGGAGGATCCCATTTTTCGATCCTACAATGAGCAGTTCTTC | CASSETGEDPIFRSYNEQFF
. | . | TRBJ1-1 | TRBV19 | TGTGCCAGTAGTATAGCTGGGGGCCGAATGGATACTGAAGCTTTCTTT | CASSIAGGRMDTEAFF
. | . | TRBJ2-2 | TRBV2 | TGTGCCAGCAGCTCAGGGTTCAGGATGGTACGAAACACCGGGGAGCTGTTTTTT | CASSSGFRMVRNTGELFF
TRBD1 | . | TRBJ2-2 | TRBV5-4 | TGTGCCAGCAGCTTGAGGACAGGGCACACCGGGGAGCTGTTTTTT | CASSLRTGHTGELFF
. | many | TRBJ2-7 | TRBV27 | TGTGCCAGCAGCCCCACAGTCTTTGCGCAGTACTTC | CASSPTVFAQYF
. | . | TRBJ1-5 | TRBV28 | TGTGCCAGTGTCCAGGGCCCGGCCCAGCATTTT | CASVQGPAQHF
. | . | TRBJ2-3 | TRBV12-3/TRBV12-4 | TGTGCCAGCAGTGGTCTTAGCCCAGATACGCAGTATTTT | CASSGLSPDTQYF
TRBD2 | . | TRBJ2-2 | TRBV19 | TGTGCCAGTAGTAGAGGGATAGCGGGGGACCCGAACACCGGGGAGCTGTTTTTT | CASSRGIAGDPNTGELFF
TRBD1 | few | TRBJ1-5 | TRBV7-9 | TGTGCCAGCAGCCCAGGGGGCAGGGTCGGAAATCAGCCCCAGCATTTT | CASSPGGRVGNQPQHF
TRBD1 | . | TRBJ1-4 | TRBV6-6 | TGTGCCAGCAGCCCACAGGGGAATGAAAAACTGTTTTTT | CASSPQGNEKLFF
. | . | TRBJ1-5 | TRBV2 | TGTGCCAGCTCCCTGGGGGCTACACAGCCCCAGCATTTT | CASSLGATQPQHF
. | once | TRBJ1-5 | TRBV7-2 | TGTGCCAGCAGCCCGTTGGGGGGGCTGGGTCAGCCCCAGCATTTT | CASSPLGGLGQPQHF
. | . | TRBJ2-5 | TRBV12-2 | TGTGCAAGTCGCTTAAGACAGGGATTACCCGAGACCCAGTACTTC | CASRLRQGLPETQYF
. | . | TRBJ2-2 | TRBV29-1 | TGCAGCGTTGGAAGGGGCGACGGGGAGCTGTTTTTT | CSVGRGDGELFF
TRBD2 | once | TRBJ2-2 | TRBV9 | TGTGCCAGCAGCGTAGAGTTTAGCGGGGGGACGAACACCGGGGAGCTGTTTTTT | CASSVEFSGGTNTGELFF
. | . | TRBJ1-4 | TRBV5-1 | TGCGCCAGCAGCTTGGGGAGGCGCAATGAAAAACTGTTTTTT | CASSLGRRNEKLFF
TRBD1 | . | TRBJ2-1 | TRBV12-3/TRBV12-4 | TGTGCCAGCAGTTACAGGGGGAATGAGCAGTTCTTC | CASSYRGNEQFF
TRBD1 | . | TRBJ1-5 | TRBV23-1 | TGCGCCAGCAGAGACAGGGCCAATCAGCCCCAGCATTTT | CASRDRANQPQHF
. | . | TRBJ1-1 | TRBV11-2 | TGTGCCAGCAGCTTACAGGGTGGGTACACTGAAGCTTTCTTT | CASSLQGGYTEAFF
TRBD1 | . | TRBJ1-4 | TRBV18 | TGTGCCAGCTCACCTAGCAGGGGGAATAATGAAAAACTGTTTTTT | CASSPSRGNNEKLFF
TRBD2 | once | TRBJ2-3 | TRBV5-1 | TGCGCCAGCAGCTTGGATAGCGGGGGCACAGATACGCAGTATTTT | CASSLDSGGTDTQYF
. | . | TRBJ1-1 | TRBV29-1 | TGCAGCGTTGAAGTCGGGGGGAACACTGAAGCTTTCTTT | CSVEVGGNTEAFF
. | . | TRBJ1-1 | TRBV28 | TGTGCCAGCAGCCCGGGGGAAGAAGCTTTCTTT | CASSPGEEAFF
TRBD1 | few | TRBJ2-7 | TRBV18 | TGTGCCAGCTCACCAGGGACAGGGGGTCTCGACGAGCAGTACTTC | CASSPGTGGLDEQYF
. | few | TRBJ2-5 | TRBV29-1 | TGCAGCGTTGGGCCTAGCGCCCTAGGGGACCAGTACTTC | CSVGPSALGDQYF
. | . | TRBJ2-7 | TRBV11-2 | TGTGCCAGCAGTCCGGGGGTTCAGGAGACCTCCTACGAGCAGTACTTC | CASSPGVQETSYEQYF